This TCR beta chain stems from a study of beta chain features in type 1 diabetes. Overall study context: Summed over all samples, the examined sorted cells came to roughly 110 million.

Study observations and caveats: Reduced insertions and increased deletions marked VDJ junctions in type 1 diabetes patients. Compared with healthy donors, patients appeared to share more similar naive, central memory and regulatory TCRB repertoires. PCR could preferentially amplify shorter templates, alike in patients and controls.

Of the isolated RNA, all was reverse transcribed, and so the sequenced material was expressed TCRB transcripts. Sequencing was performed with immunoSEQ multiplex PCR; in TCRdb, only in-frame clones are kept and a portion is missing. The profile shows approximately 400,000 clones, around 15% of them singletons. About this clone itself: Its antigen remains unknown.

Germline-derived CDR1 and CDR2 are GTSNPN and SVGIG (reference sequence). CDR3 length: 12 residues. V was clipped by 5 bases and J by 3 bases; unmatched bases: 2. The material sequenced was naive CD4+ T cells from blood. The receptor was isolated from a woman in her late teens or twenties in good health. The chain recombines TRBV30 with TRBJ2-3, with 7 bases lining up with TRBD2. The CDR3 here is CAWWTSTDTQYF. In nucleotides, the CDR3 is TGTGCCTGGTGGACTAGTACAGATACGCAGTATTTT. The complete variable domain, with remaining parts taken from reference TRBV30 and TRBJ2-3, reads SQTIHQWPATLVQPVGSPLSLECTVEGTSNPNLYWYRQAAGRGLQLLFYSVGIGQISSEVPQNLSASRPQDRQFILSSKKLLLSDSGFYLCAWWTSTDTQYFGPGTRLTVL.